This TCR beta chain was documented in a study of blood T cell repertoires in COVID-19. The wider study: The origin of the acute and convalescent COVID-19 samples was the United States, Italy and Spain. T cells, B-cell-depleted T cells, or PBMCs supplied cDNA or gDNA.

The CDR3 is 15 residues long. Trimming took 2 bases from V and 5 from J, leaving 15 bases between them. Germline CDR1 is LGHNT and CDR2 is FRNRAP. Per the study methods: Amplification from reference gene primers served as the basis for estimated nucleated cell counts. TCRdb's copy holds only in-frame clones and misses some; the assay was immunoSEQ multiplex PCR. The DNA gave D and trimming, while V, J and clone size come from that table. The sample shows 70,000 to 95,000 clones, 90% to 95% of them seen only once. The chain employs TRBV12-5 and TRBJ2-5; D possibly corresponds to TRBD2 (6 bases). This clonotype was obtained from a human donor with active COVID-19. The donor label of this sample is uncertain. The sample taken for sequencing was peripheral blood. CDR3 DNA: TGTGCTAGTGGTTTGTCGGCGGGCCGGGGGGAGACCCAGTACTTC. Protein: CASGLSAGRGETQYF.